The 25 T cell receptor beta chains presented below share a single source sample, sequenced in a study of low-dose radiotherapy and immunotherapy resistance in tumors. Time point specified: before trial treatment. TRAV and TRBV primers primed cDNA for both TCRalpha and TCRbeta. TCR amplification used 20 PCR cycles, a constant-region primer and a V-primer adapter. TCRdb reprocessed the reads via MiXCR and lists one record per CDR3 protein. The sample has more than 85,000 distinct CDR3 sequences; just under 9.5% are singletons. Specimen: PBMCs, collected before treatment. Receptors originate from a male donor with prostate cancer.

Ten or more counts support this clonotype. This sequence joins TRBV30 and TRBJ1-2, with D maybe TRBD1 (6 bases). V was shortened by 0 bases and J by 2 bases, with 7 bases between the two germline ends. Germline V gene data show CDR1 as GTSNPN and CDR2 as SVGIG (reference sequence). This CDR3 has 13 amino acids. The CDR3 spells CAWSVRGNYGYTF. DNA for the CDR3: TGTGCCTGGAGTGTAAGGGGGAACTATGGCTACACCTTC.

Comment on this clonotype: The DNA is left out, because the CDR3 cannot be placed on it with certainty; the CDR3 is given as TCRdb lists it. This chain uses TRBV3-1 with TRBJ1-5. CDR1 and CDR2 (germline): LGHDT, YNNKEL (reference sequence). The CDR3 has 24 amino acids, counting both end residues. The CDR3 reads CASTNQTSMYLCATNDPRNQPQHF.

This clonotype was counted many times. This chain connects TRBV2 to TRBJ2-4; D possibly corresponds to TRBD2 (5 bases). V was clipped by 7 bases and J by 8 bases, with 12 bases between them. The CDR3 is 12 residues long. From germline, CDR1 is SNHLY and CDR2 FYNNEI. CDR3 residues: CASKASLDIQYF. The CDR3 region has the DNA TGTGCCAGCAAAGCTAGCTTAGACATTCAGTACTTC.

This clonotype was detected ten times or more. The chain combines TRBV19 with TRBJ2-3; 9 nucleotides match TRBD1. Looked up from germline, CDR1 is LNHDA and CDR2 is SQIVND (reference sequence). The CDR3 sequence is 14 residues long. The ends lost 6 bases at V and 5 bases at J; junction bases unmatched: 6. CDR3 in DNA: TGTGCCAGTAGCTGGACAGGGGCGGTAGATACGCAGTATTTT. Translating gives CASSWTGAVDTQYF.

This clonotype has a count of ten or more. This chain links TRBV10-2 with TRBJ2-5; D remains unclear. The germline V and J ends were trimmed by 3 bases and 5 bases, with 4 bases remaining between them. This CDR3 is 11 amino acids long. CDR1 WSHSY and CDR2 SAAADI come from the germline V gene. CDR3 sequence reads: CASSDPETQYF. The DNA of the CDR3 is TGCGCCAGCAGTGACCCGGAGACCCAGTACTTC.

The sample holds many counts of this clonotype. The genes are TRBV5-5 and TRBJ1-6; 7 bases align to TRBD1. The V gene's germline CDR1 is SGHKS and CDR2 YYEKEE (reference sequence). This CDR3 is 15 amino acids long. Trimming took 4 bases from V and 4 from J; bases not matched to a gene: 5. CDR3 coding DNA: TGTGCCAGCAGCCCGACAGGGTCATATAATTCACCCCTCCACTTT. Encoded protein: CASSPTGSYNSPLHF.

This clonotype was seen many times. CDR3 residues: CASSIVQGTGAFYGNQPQHF. The CDR3, as DNA: TGTGCCAGTAGTATAGTCCAAGGGACAGGGGCGTTTTATGGCAATCAGCCCCAGCATTTT. The chain couples TRBV19 to TRBJ1-5; 10 bases agree with TRBD1. J lost 2 bases, V lost 1 base, and 14 bases had no gene match. The germline V gene has CDR1 LNHDA and CDR2 SQIVND (reference sequence). CDR3 length equals 20 residues.

At least ten counts were recorded for this clonotype. V usage is TRBV29-1 and J usage is TRBJ2-1; 9 nucleotides line up with TRBD1. This CDR3 is 13 amino acids long. J gave up 4 bases and V 6 bases, and 4 bases lay outside the gene matches. Germline lookup yields CDR1 SQVTM and CDR2 ANQGSEA. CDR3 residues: CSVAGQGYNEQFF. The CDR3 DNA follows: TGCAGCGTAGCGGGACAGGGTTACAATGAGCAGTTCTTC.

This clonotype was detected ten times or more. V gene TRBV11-2 combines with J gene TRBJ1-6; 8 nucleotides match TRBD1. Germline V CDR1 and CDR2: SGHAT, FQNNGV. The CDR3 is 15 amino acids. The J segment lost 10 bases and the V segment lost 5 bases, leaving 10 bases of the junction unmatched. Here the CDR3 reads CASSEIRQGRSPLHF. CDR3 nucleotide sequence: TGTGCCAGCAGCGAGATACGACAGGGGAGGTCACCCCTCCACTTT.

The chain joins TRBV20-1 to TRBJ2-7; TRBD1 agrees at 8 bases. The CDR3 is 15 amino acids. V shed 6 bases and J 0 bases; nucleotides not matched to a gene: 10. Germline assignment: CDR1 DFQATT and CDR2 SNEGSKA (reference sequence). The DNA for the CDR3 is TGCAGTGCCAATAACAGACAGGGGACCTCCTACGAGCAGTACTTC. Translated: CSANNRQGTSYEQYF.

This clonotype was seen repeatedly, ten times or more. The chain recombines TRBV5-5 with TRBJ2-7; maybe TRBD1 (5 bases). Trimming took 0 bases from V and 5 from J, leaving 12 bases between them. The CDR3 runs to 14 residues. CDR1 and CDR2 from the germline V gene are SGHKS and YYEKEE (reference sequence). The CDR3 sequence is CASSLGQGSHEQYF. CDR3 coding DNA: TGTGCCAGCAGCTTGGGCCAGGGTAGCCACGAGCAGTACTTC.

There are many counts of this clonotype. The rearrangement joins TRBV24-1 to TRBJ2-1; D is uncertain. V was clipped by 7 bases and J by 8 bases, with 14 bases between them. Germline V gene data show CDR1 as KGHDR and CDR2 as SFDVKD. The CDR3 is 13 amino acids. The CDR3 DNA sequence: TGTGCCACCAGCCGGTACGATCAGGATGAGCAGTTCTTC. This encodes CATSRYDQDEQFF.

The sample holds many counts of this clonotype. The CDR3 protein is CSARDLKGGQTNYEQYF. CDR3 nucleotide sequence: TGCAGTGCTAGAGATCTTAAGGGGGGACAGACGAACTACGAGCAGTACTTC. V and J are TRBV20-1 and TRBJ2-7, with D tentatively TRBD1 (7 bases). This CDR3 spans 17 amino acids. V lost 0 bases to trimming and J lost 3 bases, with 21 bases between them. Per the germline V gene, CDR1 is DFQATT and CDR2 is SNEGSKA (reference sequence).

This clonotype was detected many times. This rearrangement joins TRBV7-3 to TRBJ2-2; D not certain. Trimming removed 6 bases from V and 4 bases from J, with 18 bases in between. CDR3 length: 16 residues. The germline gives CDR1 SGHTA, CDR2 FQGTGA. CDR3 nucleotide sequence: TGTGCCAGCAGTGCGGCCGGTAGCCCAGGCACCGGGGAGCTGTTTTTT. This codes for CASSAAGSPGTGELFF.

This clonotype occurred a few times. The chain carries TRBV4-3 and TRBJ1-1; the D gene is possibly TRBD1 (6 bases). Germline V gives CDR1 LGHNA, CDR2 YSLEER. There are 13 residues in the CDR3. The V gene lost 2 bases and the J gene lost 7 bases, with 11 bases spanning the gap. The CDR3 sequence is CASSQKQGFEAFF. CDR3 sequence (DNA): TGCGCCAGCAGCCAAAAACAGGGCTTTGAAGCTTTCTTT.

On this clonotype: A single base is all that separates this from a far larger clone, so a read error is likely. The chain couples TRBV3-1 to TRBJ2-1, with D tentatively TRBD1 (5 bases). Trimming shortened V by 3 bases and J by 10 bases, and 13 bases separated the two germline ends. The CDR3 runs 13 residues. CDR1 and CDR2 from the germline V gene are LGHDT and YNNKEL (reference sequence). CDR3 in DNA: TGTGCCAGCAGCCAGGGGCATCTGGGGGAGCAGTTCTTC. It is translated as CASSQGHLGEQFF.

This clonotype appeared many times. This chain connects TRBV25-1 to TRBJ1-1; weak D call: TRBD1 (5 bases). The V end was cut by 5 bases, the J end by 2 bases, with 12 bases between. Germline V gives CDR1 MGHDK, CDR2 SYGVNS. The CDR3 contains 14 residues. The CDR3 bases are TGTGCCAGCAGTTGGGGGGGGACCAACACTGAAGCTTTCTTT. Its translation: CASSWGGTNTEAFF.

The sample holds many counts of this clonotype. The chain recombines TRBV27 with TRBJ1-5; D ambiguous. This CDR3 contains 12 residues. Germline CDR1 and CDR2: MNHEY and SMNVEV (reference sequence). V was cut by 7 bases and J by 2 bases, with 6 bases left in between. This CDR3 is CASKEGNQPQHF. The CDR3 coding sequence is TGTGCCAGCAAGGAGGGCAATCAGCCCCAGCATTTT.

This chain joins TRBV12-3 or TRBV12-4 and TRBJ1-1, with 8 bases aligning to TRBD1. V trimming: 6 bases; J trimming: 10 bases; junction bases outside the gene matches: 16. The CDR3 totals 15 residues. CDR3 nucleotides: TGTGCCAGCAGCCGGGTTGGTACAGGGGGAAGAGGAGCTTTCTTT. This sequence encodes CASSRVGTGGRGAFF.

At least ten counts were recorded for this clonotype. The chain recombines TRBV27 with TRBJ2-1; D is possibly TRBD2 (6 bases). The V end was cut by 6 bases, the J end by 7 bases, with 19 bases between. Germline V lookup: CDR1 MNHEY, CDR2 SMNVEV (reference sequence). The CDR3 extends over 15 amino acids. Here the CDR3 DNA reads TGTGCCAGCAGGACCTGGGACTCTCGGGGGAATGAGCAGTTCTTC. As protein: CASRTWDSRGNEQFF.

This clonotype was counted ten times or more. This chain connects TRBV7-2 to TRBJ1-2; TRBD1 matches 7 bases. This CDR3 spans 14 amino acids. In germline, CDR1 is SGHTA, CDR2 FQGNSA. The ends lost 5 bases at V and 2 bases at J; junction bases unmatched: 5. The CDR3 loop is CASSRTGGNYGYTF. The CDR3 DNA is TGTGCCAGCAGCCGGACAGGTGGCAACTATGGCTACACCTTC.

The chain combines TRBV5-1 with TRBJ1-1, with D unclear. Germline V gives CDR1 SGHRS, CDR2 YFSETQ. This CDR3 has 13 amino acids. The V end lost 4 bases, the J end lost 2 bases, and 9 bases lay between the germline ends. CDR3 coding DNA: TGCGCCAGCAGCCTTGGATTTAACACTGAAGCTTTCTTT. It specifies CASSLGFNTEAFF.

Ten or more counts support this clonotype. The chain joins TRBV28 to TRBJ2-7, with no clear D. The CDR3 covers 13 residues. V dropped 2 bases and J dropped 2 bases, with 7 bases sitting between them. CDR1 MDHEN and CDR2 SYDVKM come from the germline V gene. CDR3 protein: CASSLTGPYEQYF. In nucleotides, the CDR3 is TGTGCCAGCAGTTTAACCGGTCCCTACGAGCAGTACTTC.

This clonotype occurred many times. This sequence joins TRBV28 and TRBJ2-1, with TRBD2 matching over 9 bases. The junction had 4 bases not matched to a gene; V was cut back by 6 bases and J by 1 base. Germline assignment: CDR1 MDHEN and CDR2 SYDVKM. The CDR3 is 15 amino acids. The CDR3 nucleotides read TGTGCCAGCAGGCCTAGCGGGGCATCCTACAATGAGCAGTTCTTC. It specifies CASRPSGASYNEQFF.

This clonotype has only a few counts. The chain combines TRBV5-1 with TRBJ2-7; 10 bases align to TRBD1. There are 15 residues in the CDR3. Germline V gene lookup returns CDR1 SGHRS and CDR2 YFSETQ. After removal of 8 bases from V and 3 bases from J, the junction contained 11 bases not matched to a gene. In nucleotides, the CDR3 is TGCGCCAGTCAGTCCGGGACAGGGGAGGGCTACGAGCAGTACTTC. This gives the protein CASQSGTGEGYEQYF.